What follows describes a single T cell receptor beta chain. This entry is derived from a study of CD4 and CD8 cells across lung adenocarcinoma regions. TCRdb redid the calling of the PCR reads with MiXCR, one entry per CDR3 protein. The table includes approximately 20,000 distinct CDR3 sequences, 46% detected once. Donors had localized lung adenocarcinoma, a non-small cell lung cancer. V dropped 10 bases and J dropped 5; count of bases not matched to a gene: 6. This CDR3 has 13 residues. CDR1 is WSHSY, CDR2 SAAADI, per germline. Sequencing used CD4+ T cells from the margin of a lung tumor. This chain uses TRBV10-2 with TRBJ2-1, with TRBD1 matching over 9 bases. This clonotype was sampled from a male donor with lung adenocarcinoma. The CD4 and CD8 labels of this study may be unreliable. CDR3 loop: CAIRTGADNEQFF. CDR3 DNA: TGCGCCATCAGGACAGGGGCGGACAATGAGCAGTTCTTC.